A selection of T cell receptor beta chains follows, all from one sample in a study of blood T cell repertoires in COVID-19. Assay: immunoSEQ multiplex PCR; the TCRdb copy retains only in-frame clones and omits some. This sample carries roughly 68,000 clones, approximately 88% of them seen once, and the ten largest clones take 5.5% to 7%. Sequenced material: peripheral blood. Every receptor here comes from a woman aged 70-85 years with acute or convalescent COVID-19. CDR3s include the opening cysteine and the closing phenylalanine or tryptophan. The D gene is left open where the match is weak. The size of a clone is reported for some rows only, either as once, few or many, or as a class for expanded clones.

j_gene	abundance	d_gene	v_gene	CDR3nt	CDR3aa
TRBJ2-3	once	-	TRBV4-3	TGCGCCAGCAGCCAAGAGTTTCGGAGTGTCACAGATACGCAGTATTTT	CASSQEFRSVTDTQYF
TRBJ2-3	-	-	TRBV5-1	TGCGCCAGCAGCTTTCCGGACAGAGGAGATACGCAGTATTTT	CASSFPDRGDTQYF
TRBJ1-2	-	-	TRBV28	TGTGCCAGCAGTTCCGGGGACATCCCCTATGGCTACACCTTC	CASSSGDIPYGYTF
TRBJ1-1	-	TRBD1	TRBV5-6	TGTGCCAGCAGCTTGAGGAGGACAGGGGCCACCGGAGTGGGTGAAGCTTTCTTT	CASSLRRTGATGVGEAFF
TRBJ2-7	-	TRBD2	TRBV9	TGTGCCAGCAGCGTGGGGACTAGCGGGGGGGAATACGAGCAGTACTTC	CASSVGTSGGEYEQYF
TRBJ1-6	once	-	TRBV11-2	TGTGCCAGCAGCTCCCTAGTGGGGGGTAGGGGTTCACCCCTCCACTTT	CASSSLVGGRGSPLHF
TRBJ1-5	-	-	TRBV28	TGTGCCAGCAGCCCCGTGAGAGGTGGGTTGCCCCAGCATTTT	CASSPVRGGLPQHF
TRBJ1-4	-	TRBD1	TRBV6-2/TRBV6-3	TGTGCCAGCAGTTACCCCCACAGGGGGTTAATGCAGAAACTGTTTTTT	CASSYPHRGLMQKLFF
TRBJ1-1	-	-	TRBV19	TGTGCCAGTAGTCAGTGGGGGGGTTCTCGGAGCACTGAAGCTTTCTTT	CASSQWGGSRSTEAFF
TRBJ1-4	once	TRBD1	TRBV5-1	TGCGCCAGCAGTTCTCCCACAGGGGGCGGTGGTGAAAAACTGTTTTTT	CASSSPTGGGGEKLFF
TRBJ1-5	-	TRBD1	TRBV7-8	TGTGCCAGCAGCTTAGCGGGGACAGGGTTGGATCGGCCCCAGCATTTT	CASSLAGTGLDRPQHF
TRBJ1-1	-	TRBD1	TRBV6-5	TGTGCCAGCAGTTACACGGGGACAGGGCGGAACACTGAAGCTTTCTTT	CASSYTGTGRNTEAFF
TRBJ1-1	-	-	TRBV14	TGTGCCAGCAGTCCGCAGGGGATTGAAGCTTTCTTT	CASSPQGIEAFF
TRBJ1-2	-	TRBD1	TRBV7-2	TGTGCCAGCAGCTTAGCGCCGACAGGGGTGTTATATGGCTACACCTTC	CASSLAPTGVLYGYTF
TRBJ2-2	-	TRBD1	TRBV4-1	TGCGCCAGCAGCCAGTCCGGGGGACAGGCCTTGATGACCGGGGAGCTGTTTTTT	CASSQSGGQALMTGELFF
TRBJ2-7	once	-	TRBV21-1	TGTGCCAGCAGCAATAGACGGACAGGGAGGCTAGGGGAGGAATACTACGAGCAGTACTTC	CASSNRRTGRLGEEYYEQYF
TRBJ1-1	-	-	TRBV19	TGTGCCAGTAAATGGGGGGACACTGAAGCTTTCTTT	CASKWGDTEAFF
TRBJ1-2	-	-	TRBV12-3/TRBV12-4	TGTGCCAGCAGCGGGGGGGCTAACTATGGCTACACCTTC	CASSGGANYGYTF
TRBJ1-2	-	-	TRBV30	TGTGCCTGGGGTAGCTATGGCTACACCTTC	CAWGSYGYTF
TRBJ1-1	-	TRBD1	TRBV28	TGTGCCAGCACAGCAAGCAGGGGGCGCGTTACTGAAGCTTTCTTT	CASTASRGRVTEAFF
TRBJ1-2	-	-	TRBV29-1	TGCAGCGTTGAGGCGGGGGACTATGGCTACACCTTC	CSVEAGDYGYTF
TRBJ2-2	-	-	TRBV19	TGTGCCAGTAGTATCCGGGGGAACACCGGGGAGCTGTTTTTT	CASSIRGNTGELFF
TRBJ1-1	-	-	TRBV28	TGTGCCAGCAGCCTAGGGGGGGGGCTGAACACTGAAGCTTTCTTT	CASSLGGGLNTEAFF
TRBJ1-4	-	-	TRBV20-1	TGCAGTGCTATCACGGGGGAAAAACTGTTTTTT	CSAITGEKLFF
TRBJ1-1	-	-	TRBV19	TGTGCCAGTATTGGACAGTACACTGAAGCTTTCTTT	CASIGQYTEAFF
TRBJ1-2	-	-	TRBV12-3/TRBV12-4	TGTGCCAGCAGCCCTACGTATGGCTACACCTTC	CASSPTYGYTF
TRBJ2-1	-	TRBD2	TRBV20-1	TGCAGTGCTAGTCCTACTAGCGGGATGATCCGGGAGCAGTTCTTC	CSASPTSGMIREQFF
TRBJ2-1	-	-	TRBV27	TGTGCCAGCAGTTTAGGGACATCCTCCTACAATGAGCAGTTCTTC	CASSLGTSSYNEQFF
TRBJ1-5	few	-	TRBV28	TGTGCCAGCAGTCCGGTACAGGGATACAATCAGCCCCAGCATTTT	CASSPVQGYNQPQHF
TRBJ1-1	-	TRBD1	TRBV10-3	TGTGCCATCAGACCGGGACAGGGGAACACTGAAGCTTTCTTT	CAIRPGQGNTEAFF
TRBJ2-7	once	-	TRBV4-1	TGCGCCAGCAGCCAAGAGGGTCGAGGCGAGCAGTACTTC	CASSQEGRGEQYF
TRBJ1-5	-	TRBD1	TRBV27	TGTGCCAGCAGTCCATGGGGAGGTTTGGGACAGGGCCATCAGCCCCAGCATTTT	CASSPWGGLGQGHQPQHF
TRBJ2-2	-	TRBD1	TRBV4-2	TGTGCCAGCAGCCATACGGACAGGGACACCGGGGAGCTGTTTTTT	CASSHTDRDTGELFF
TRBJ1-2	-	-	TRBV28	TGTGCCAGCAGTTCCCCCGGTATTATCAACTATGGCTACACCTTC	CASSSPGIINYGYTF
TRBJ1-1	once	TRBD1	TRBV28	TGTGCCAGCAGGACGCTTGGGACAGCGAACACTGAAGCTTTCTTT	CASRTLGTANTEAFF
TRBJ2-1	once	TRBD1	TRBV18	TGTGCCAGCTCATTCCGGACAGGGAACAACAATGAGCAGTTCTTC	CASSFRTGNNNEQFF
TRBJ2-1	-	TRBD2	TRBV28	TGTGCCAGCAGTCCCCCTCTAGCGGCCCTCTACAATGAGCAGTTCTTC	CASSPPLAALYNEQFF
TRBJ2-3	few	TRBD1	TRBV11-1	TGTGCCAGCAGCATCGGACAGGGGAGGGATACGCAGTATTTT	CASSIGQGRDTQYF
TRBJ1-5	-	TRBD1	TRBV7-2	TGTGCCAGCAGCCGCCGGGACAGATATCAGCCCCAGCATTTT	CASSRRDRYQPQHF
TRBJ1-1	-	-	TRBV18	TGTGCCAGCTCACCACCCAGAACTGAAGCTTTCTTT	CASSPPRTEAFF
TRBJ1-3	few	-	TRBV7-9	TGTGCCAGCAGCCCCTGGGGGGATTCTGGAAACACCATATATTTT	CASSPWGDSGNTIYF
TRBJ2-7	once	-	TRBV3-1/TRBV3-2	TGTGCCAGCAGCCCTGTCTCCTACGAGCAGTACTTC	CASSPVSYEQYF